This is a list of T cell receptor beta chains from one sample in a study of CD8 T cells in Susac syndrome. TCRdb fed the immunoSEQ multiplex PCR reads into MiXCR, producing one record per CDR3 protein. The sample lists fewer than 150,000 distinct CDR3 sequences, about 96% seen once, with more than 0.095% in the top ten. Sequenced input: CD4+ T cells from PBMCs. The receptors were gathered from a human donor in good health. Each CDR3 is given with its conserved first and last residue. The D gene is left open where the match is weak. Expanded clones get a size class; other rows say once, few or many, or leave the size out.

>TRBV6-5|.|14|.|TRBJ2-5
TGTGCCAGCAGTAACCCCGGGACTCAAGAGACCCAGTACTTC
CASSNPGTQETQYF
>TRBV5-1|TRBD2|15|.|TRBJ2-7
TGCGCCAGCAGCTTGAGTAGCGGGGTAACCTACGAGCAGTACTTC
CASSLSSGVTYEQYF
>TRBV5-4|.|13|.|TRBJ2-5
TGTGCCAGCCGAAGGGCGCCTTTAGAGACCCAGTACTTC
CASRRAPLETQYF
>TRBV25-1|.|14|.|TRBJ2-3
TGTGCCAGCAGTGAATTCGTATACACAGATACGCAGTATTTT
CASSEFVYTDTQYF
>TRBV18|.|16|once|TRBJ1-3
TGTGCCAGCTCAAAATCTGACGTGTACTCTGGAAACACCATATATTTT
CASSKSDVYSGNTIYF
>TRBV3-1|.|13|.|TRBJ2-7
TGTGCCAGCAGCCAAGGAGCAGTAACCGAGCAGTACTTC
CASSQGAVTEQYF
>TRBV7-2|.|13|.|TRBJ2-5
TGTGCCAGCAGCTTATCTCAGGTGGAGACCCAGTACTTC
CASSLSQVETQYF
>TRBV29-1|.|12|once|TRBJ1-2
TGCAGCGGTTCCAGTGCGATCTATGGCTACACCTTC
CSGSSAIYGYTF
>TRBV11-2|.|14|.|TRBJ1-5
TGTGCCAGCAGCCCGGGGAGTAGCAATCAGCCCCAGCATTTT
CASSPGSSNQPQHF
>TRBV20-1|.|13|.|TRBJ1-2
TGCAGTGCTCCACGGACAGTGAGATCCGGCTACACCTTC
CSAPRTVRSGYTF
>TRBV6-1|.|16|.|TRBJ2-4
TGTGCCAGCAGAAAGGGACGGGCGGCGCCCAAAAACATTCAGTACTTC
CASRKGRAAPKNIQYF
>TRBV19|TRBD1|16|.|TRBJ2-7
TGTGCCAGTAGTACGGCCGGGACAGTGGGTGTCTACGAGCAGTACTTC
CASSTAGTVGVYEQYF
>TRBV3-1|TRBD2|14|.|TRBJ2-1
TGTGCCAGCAGCAAACTAGCGGGTTACAATGAGCAGTTCTTC
CASSKLAGYNEQFF
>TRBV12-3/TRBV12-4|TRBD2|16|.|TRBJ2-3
TGTGCCAGCAGTTTCCTCCTAGCGGGAGCCCCAGATACGCAGTATTTT
CASSFLLAGAPDTQYF
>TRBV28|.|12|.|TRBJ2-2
TGTGCCAGCAGTTCCTCACAAAGGAGGCTGTTTTTT
CASSSSQRRLFF
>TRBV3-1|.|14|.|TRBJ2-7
TGTGCCAGCAGCCAAGATGTAAGCGGCTACGAGCAGTACTTC
CASSQDVSGYEQYF